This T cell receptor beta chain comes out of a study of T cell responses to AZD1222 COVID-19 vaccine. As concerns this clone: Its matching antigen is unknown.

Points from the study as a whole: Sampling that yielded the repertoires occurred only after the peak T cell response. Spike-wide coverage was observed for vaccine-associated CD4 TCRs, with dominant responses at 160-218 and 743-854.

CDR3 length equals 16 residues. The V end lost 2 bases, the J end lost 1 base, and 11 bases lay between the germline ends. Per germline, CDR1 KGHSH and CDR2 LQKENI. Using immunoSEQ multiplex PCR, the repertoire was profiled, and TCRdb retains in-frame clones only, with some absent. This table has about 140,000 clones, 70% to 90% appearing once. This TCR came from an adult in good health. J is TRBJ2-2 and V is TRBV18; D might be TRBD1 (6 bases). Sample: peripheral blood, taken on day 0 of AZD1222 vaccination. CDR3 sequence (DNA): TGTGCCAGCTCACCATCCTGGGGGCGGAACACCGGGGAGCTGTTTTTT. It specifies CASSPSWGRNTGELFF. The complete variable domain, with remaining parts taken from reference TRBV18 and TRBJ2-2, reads NAGVMQNPRHLVRRRGQEARLRCSPMKGHSHVYWYRQLPEEGLKFMVYLQKENIIDESGMPKERFSAEFPKEGPSILRIQQVVRGDSAAYFCASSPSWGRNTGELFFGEGSRLTVL.